This TCR beta chain was identified during a study of shared T cell receptors in the human thymus. CDR3 length: 15 amino acids. The V end was cut by 5 bases, the J end by 0 bases, with 8 bases between. Germline CDR1 reads SEHNR; CDR2 reads FQNEAQ (reference sequence). This clone has a handful of counts. TCRdb's copy holds only in-frame clones and misses some; the assay was immunoSEQ multiplex PCR. This table has over 450,000 clones, around three quarters appearing once. Separately, the same data were catalogued under a study of human thymus T cells. That work contributes: Thymic and blood repertoires appeared to show biased V and J gene usage. Thymic repertoires overlap heavily among unrelated individuals, related research has reported.

Sequencing was done on a sample of thymocytes. The TCR originated in a boy less than two years old with a congenital heart defect. V is TRBV7-9 and J is TRBJ2-6, with TRBD2 as a possible D gene (6 bases). CDR3 sequence: CASSRELSGANVLTF. The CDR3 DNA is TGTGCCAGCAGCCGGGAGCTCTCTGGGGCCAACGTCCTGACTTTC.